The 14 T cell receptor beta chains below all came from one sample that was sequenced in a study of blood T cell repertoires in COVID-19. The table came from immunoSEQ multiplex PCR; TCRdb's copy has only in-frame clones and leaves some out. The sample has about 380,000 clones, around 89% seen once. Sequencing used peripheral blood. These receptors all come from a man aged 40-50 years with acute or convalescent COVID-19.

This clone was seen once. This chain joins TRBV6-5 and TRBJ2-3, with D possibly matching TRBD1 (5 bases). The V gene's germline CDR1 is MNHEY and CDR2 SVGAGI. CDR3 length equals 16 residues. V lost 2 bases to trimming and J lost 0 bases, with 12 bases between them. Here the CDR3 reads CASSYHRSTSTDTQYF. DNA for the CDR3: TGTGCCAGCAGTTACCACAGGTCCACTAGCACAGATACGCAGTATTTT.

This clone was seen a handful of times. The CDR3 sequence: CASSPLRAGAKNIQYF. The CDR3 DNA is TGTGCCAGCAGCCCGTTGAGGGCCGGAGCCAAAAACATTCAGTACTTC. V is TRBV3-1 (or the pseudogene TRBV3-2) and J is TRBJ2-4; TRBD2 is a possible D gene (5 bases). With 4 bases removed from V and 0 bases from J, the gap between germline ends came to 13 bases. Germline CDR1 LGHDT, CDR2 YNNKEL (reference sequence). The CDR3 covers 16 residues.

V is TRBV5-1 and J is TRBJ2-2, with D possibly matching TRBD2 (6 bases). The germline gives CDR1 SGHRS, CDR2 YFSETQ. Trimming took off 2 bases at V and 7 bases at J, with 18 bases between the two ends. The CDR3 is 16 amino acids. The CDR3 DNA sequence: TGCGCCAGCAGCTTCACCGGGCCCCCGGGGGTCGGGGAGCTGTTTTTT. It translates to CASSFTGPPGVGELFF.

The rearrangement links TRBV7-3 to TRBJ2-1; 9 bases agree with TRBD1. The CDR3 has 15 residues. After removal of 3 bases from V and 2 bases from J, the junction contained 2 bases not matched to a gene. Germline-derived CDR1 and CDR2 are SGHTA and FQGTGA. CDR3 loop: CASSLGQGTYNEQFF. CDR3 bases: TGTGCCAGCAGCTTGGGACAGGGTACCTACAATGAGCAGTTCTTC.

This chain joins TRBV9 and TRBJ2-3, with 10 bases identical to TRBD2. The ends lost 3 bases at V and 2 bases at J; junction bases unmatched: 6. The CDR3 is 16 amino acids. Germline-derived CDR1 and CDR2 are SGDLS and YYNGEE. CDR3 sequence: CASSGGLAGVTDTQYF. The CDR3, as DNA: TGTGCCAGCAGCGGAGGCCTAGCGGGGGTCACAGATACGCAGTATTTT.

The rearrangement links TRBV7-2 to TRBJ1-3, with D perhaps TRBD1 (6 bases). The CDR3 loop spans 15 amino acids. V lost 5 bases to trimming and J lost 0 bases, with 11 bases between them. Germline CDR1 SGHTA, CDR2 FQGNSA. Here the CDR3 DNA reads TGTGCCAGCAGCACTGACAGGTCCTCTGGAAACACCATATATTTT. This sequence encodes CASSTDRSSGNTIYF. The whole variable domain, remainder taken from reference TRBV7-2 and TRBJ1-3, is GAGVSQSPSNKVTEKGKDVELRCDPISGHTALYWYRQSLGQGLEFLIYFQGNSAPDKSGLPSDRFSAERTGGSVSTLTIQRTQQEDSAVYLCASSTDRSSGNTIYFGEGSWLTVV.

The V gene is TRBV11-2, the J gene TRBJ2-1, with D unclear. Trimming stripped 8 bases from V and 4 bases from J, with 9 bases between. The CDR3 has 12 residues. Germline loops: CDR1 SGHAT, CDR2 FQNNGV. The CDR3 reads CASETRYNEQFF. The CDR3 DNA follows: TGTGCCAGCGAGACGAGGTACAATGAGCAGTTCTTC.

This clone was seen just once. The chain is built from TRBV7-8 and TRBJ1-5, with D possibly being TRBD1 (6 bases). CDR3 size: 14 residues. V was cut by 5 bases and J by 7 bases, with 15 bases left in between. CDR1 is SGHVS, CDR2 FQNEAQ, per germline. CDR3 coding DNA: TGTGCCAGCAGCCTAGACAGGTTTATGCAGCCCCAGCATTTT. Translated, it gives CASSLDRFMQPQHF.

CDR3 coding DNA: TGTGCCAGCAGCTTGGGGTCGGGGGATACGCAGTATTTT. Protein: CASSLGSGDTQYF. The J gene is TRBJ2-3, the V gene TRBV5-6; a possible D gene is TRBD2 (5 bases). Germline V gives CDR1 SGHDT, CDR2 YYEEEE. This CDR3 spans 13 amino acids. The V end was cut by 0 bases, the J end by 6 bases, with 8 bases between.

The CDR3 coding sequence is TGTGCCAGCAGCGCGCGACAGGGAGGAGGCTCCTACGAGCAGTACTTC. This translates into CASSARQGGGSYEQYF. The chain joins TRBV7-9 to TRBJ2-7, with a possible D match to TRBD1 (7 bases). V gave up 5 bases and J gave up 0 bases, with 17 bases separating them. The germline V gene encodes CDR1 SEHNR and CDR2 FQNEAQ (reference sequence). CDR3 length equals 16 residues.

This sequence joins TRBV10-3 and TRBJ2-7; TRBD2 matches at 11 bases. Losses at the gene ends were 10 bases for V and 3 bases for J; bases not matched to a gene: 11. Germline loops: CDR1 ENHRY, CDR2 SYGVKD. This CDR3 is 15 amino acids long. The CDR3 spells CASEIGTSGYYEQYF. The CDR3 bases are TGTGCCAGCGAAATTGGGACTAGCGGTTACTACGAGCAGTACTTC.

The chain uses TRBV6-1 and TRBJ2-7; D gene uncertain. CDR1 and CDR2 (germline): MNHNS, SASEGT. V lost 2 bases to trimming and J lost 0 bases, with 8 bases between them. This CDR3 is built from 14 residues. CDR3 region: CASSEYPGSYEQYF. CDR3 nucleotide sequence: TGTGCCAGCAGTGAATATCCGGGCTCCTACGAGCAGTACTTC.

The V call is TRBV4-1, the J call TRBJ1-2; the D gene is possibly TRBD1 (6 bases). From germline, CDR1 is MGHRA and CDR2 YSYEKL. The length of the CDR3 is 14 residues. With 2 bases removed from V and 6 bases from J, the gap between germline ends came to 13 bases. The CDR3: CASSQLTGTHGYTF. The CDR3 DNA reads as TGCGCCAGCAGCCAATTGACAGGAACCCATGGCTACACCTTC.

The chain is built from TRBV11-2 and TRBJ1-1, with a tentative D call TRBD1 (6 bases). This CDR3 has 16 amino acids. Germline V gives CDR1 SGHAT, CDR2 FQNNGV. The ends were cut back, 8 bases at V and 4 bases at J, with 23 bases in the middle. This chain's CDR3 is CASRALRGGRGTEAFF. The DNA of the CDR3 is TGTGCCAGCCGCGCCCTTAGGGGGGGACGAGGCACTGAAGCTTTCTTT.